These T cell receptor beta chains were read from a single sample in a study of cytomegalovirus exposure and HLA in healthy donors. Sequenced by immunoSEQ multiplex PCR; TCRdb stores in-frame clones only, minus some. The sample records 100,000 to 150,000 clones, 81% being singletons. The sample comprised PBMCs. The receptors were gathered from a man aged 18 to 30 in good health and CMV-seronegative. CDR3s include the opening cysteine and the closing phenylalanine or tryptophan. Fields, in order: D gene, V gene, J gene, CDR3 length, clone size, CDR3 DNA, CDR3 protein. The D gene is left open where the match is weak. Size is stated for part of the rows, as once, few or many counts, or as a class when the clone is expanded.

d_call: .
v_call: TRBV5-4
j_call: TRBJ2-2
cdr3_length: 14
clone_size: .
cdr3_nt: TGTGCCAGCAGCTTTGTCCAAGGGGCCGGGGAGCTGTTTTTT
cdr3_aa: CASSFVQGAGELFF

d_call: TRBD2
v_call: TRBV6-7
j_call: TRBJ2-5
cdr3_length: 17
clone_size: few
cdr3_nt: TGTGCCAGCAGTTACTCGGGACGGGGGGGGTACCAAGAGACCCAGTACTTC
cdr3_aa: CASSYSGRGGYQETQYF

d_call: .
v_call: TRBV19
j_call: TRBJ2-7
cdr3_length: 11
clone_size: once
cdr3_nt: TGTGCCAGTAGTATCGGCTACGAGCAGTACTTC
cdr3_aa: CASSIGYEQYF

d_call: .
v_call: TRBV7-3
j_call: TRBJ1-1
cdr3_length: 14
clone_size: .
cdr3_nt: TGTGCCAGCAGCTTAACAACCTCAGTTGCAGAAGCTTTCTTT
cdr3_aa: CASSLTTSVAEAFF

d_call: TRBD2
v_call: TRBV6-1
j_call: TRBJ2-1
cdr3_length: 15
clone_size: few
cdr3_nt: TGTGCCAGCAGTGAAGGCAGCGGGGGGTACAATGAGCAGTTCTTC
cdr3_aa: CASSEGSGGYNEQFF

d_call: .
v_call: TRBV6-5
j_call: TRBJ2-1
cdr3_length: 15
clone_size: .
cdr3_nt: TGTGCCAGCAGTAAGACGGGGGGCCAATACAATGAGCAGTTCTTC
cdr3_aa: CASSKTGGQYNEQFF

d_call: TRBD1
v_call: TRBV5-1
j_call: TRBJ2-1
cdr3_length: 16
clone_size: .
cdr3_nt: TGCGCCAGCAGCTTAACGACAGGGGCGACCTACAATGAGCAGTTCTTC
cdr3_aa: CASSLTTGATYNEQFF

d_call: .
v_call: TRBV2
j_call: TRBJ2-3
cdr3_length: 14
clone_size: few
cdr3_nt: TGTGCCAGCAGTGGGGGGGGCGTGACAGATACGCAGTATTTT
cdr3_aa: CASSGGGVTDTQYF

d_call: .
v_call: TRBV7-2
j_call: TRBJ1-1
cdr3_length: 15
clone_size: .
cdr3_nt: TGTGCCAGCAGCTTAGGGCAGGGCCTAGTCACTGAAGCTTTCTTT
cdr3_aa: CASSLGQGLVTEAFF

d_call: .
v_call: TRBV29-1
j_call: TRBJ1-4
cdr3_length: 11
clone_size: .
cdr3_nt: TGCAGCGTTGATCGGGGTGAAAAACTGTTTTTT
cdr3_aa: CSVDRGEKLFF

d_call: .
v_call: TRBV20-1
j_call: TRBJ2-3
cdr3_length: 11
clone_size: .
cdr3_nt: TGCAGTGCTACTAGGTCTGGTACGCAGTATTTT
cdr3_aa: CSATRSGTQYF

d_call: .
v_call: TRBV19
j_call: TRBJ1-2
cdr3_length: 15
clone_size: .
cdr3_nt: TGTGCCAGTAGTATTGGTACGGCTTCGGGGTATGGCTACACCTTC
cdr3_aa: CASSIGTASGYGYTF

d_call: .
v_call: TRBV7-7
j_call: TRBJ2-5
cdr3_length: 14
clone_size: .
cdr3_nt: TGTGCCAGCAGCTTAGGAGGGGAGGTAGGGACCCAGTACTTC
cdr3_aa: CASSLGGEVGTQYF

d_call: TRBD1
v_call: TRBV13
j_call: TRBJ2-1
cdr3_length: 20
clone_size: few
cdr3_nt: TGTGCCAGCAGCTTAGGGGGCCGGGACAGGGGCCGAACCGCTTACAATGAGCAGTTCTTC
cdr3_aa: CASSLGGRDRGRTAYNEQFF

d_call: .
v_call: TRBV7-2
j_call: TRBJ1-6
cdr3_length: 16
clone_size: .
cdr3_nt: TGTGCCAGCAGCTACGGAGCGAGCTCCTATAATTCACCCCTCCACTTT
cdr3_aa: CASSYGASSYNSPLHF

d_call: TRBD1
v_call: TRBV2
j_call: TRBJ1-2
cdr3_length: 15
clone_size: .
cdr3_nt: TGTGCCAGCAGTGAATTCCGGGACAGGGACTATGGCTACACCTTC
cdr3_aa: CASSEFRDRDYGYTF